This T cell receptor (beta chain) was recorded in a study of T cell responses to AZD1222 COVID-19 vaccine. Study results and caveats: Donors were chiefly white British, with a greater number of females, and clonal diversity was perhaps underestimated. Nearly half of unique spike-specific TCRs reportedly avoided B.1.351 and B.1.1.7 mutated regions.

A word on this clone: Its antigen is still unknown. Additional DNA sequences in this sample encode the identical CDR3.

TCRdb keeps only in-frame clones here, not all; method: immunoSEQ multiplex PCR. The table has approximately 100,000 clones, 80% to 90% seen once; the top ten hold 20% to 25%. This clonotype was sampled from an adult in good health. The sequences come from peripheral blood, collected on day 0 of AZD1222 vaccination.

This chain's CDR3 is CASSPTDSGNTIYF. CDR3 sequence (DNA): TGTGCCAGCTCACCTACAGACTCTGGAAACACCATATATTTT. This chain uses TRBV18 with TRBJ1-3; D gene unclear. Germline V gene sequence: CDR1 KGHSH, CDR2 LQKENI. The CDR3 runs 14 residues. V gave up 3 bases and J gave up 0 bases, with 6 bases separating them.